Each of the 11 T cell receptor beta chains below was sequenced from the same sample in a study of T-cell reconstitution after alpha-beta-depleted transplantation in children. Researchers prepared the TCRbeta library using unique molecular identifiers, the study reports. TCRdb processed the PCR reads anew with MiXCR; each CDR3 protein has one entry. The repertoire holds hundreds of thousands of distinct CDR3 sequences, with roughly a tenth as singletons. Here the sequenced sample was PBMCs from the stem cell graft donor, taken from the stem cell graft. These receptors were obtained from a human donor who donated a stem cell graft to a child with acute myeloid leukemia.

This clonotype has ten or more counts. The chain has TRBV6-5 and TRBJ1-5; 8 positions match TRBD1. CDR3 length: 16 residues. V lost 4 bases, J lost 0 bases, and 5 bases stayed unmatched. Looked up from germline, CDR1 is MNHEY and CDR2 is SVGAGI. The CDR3 DNA reads as TGTGCCAGCAGTTCTAGGACAGGGAATAGCAATCAGCCCCAGCATTTT. It yields the protein CASSSRTGNSNQPQHF.

This clonotype was detected a few times. This sequence joins TRBV5-1 and TRBJ2-5; D gene uncertain. The CDR3 has 12 residues. Per the germline V gene, CDR1 is SGHRS and CDR2 is YFSETQ. V gave up 3 bases and J gave up 5 bases, with 8 bases separating them. The CDR3 sequence is CASSSPSETQYF. Written as DNA, the CDR3 is TGCGCCAGCAGCTCCCCTTCGGAGACCCAGTACTTC.

This clonotype was counted between two and nine times. The rearrangement links TRBV28 to TRBJ2-1, with 12 bases that match TRBD2. This CDR3 has 17 residues. CDR1 is MDHEN, CDR2 SYDVKM, per germline. V lost 6 bases, J lost 2 bases, and 8 bases stayed unmatched. For the CDR3, the DNA is TGTGCCAGCAGCAAGGCGACTAGCGGGAGACCCTACAATGAGCAGTTCTTC. Translated: CASSKATSGRPYNEQFF.

This clonotype was picked up a small number of times. The chain couples TRBV12-3 or TRBV12-4 to TRBJ2-5; 9 bases match TRBD2. Trimming at V came to 6 bases and at J to 4 bases, leaving 9 bases not matched to a gene. The CDR3 totals 15 residues. The CDR3 DNA is TGTGCCAGCAGAATAGCGGGGGTTCCTGGAGAGACCCAGTACTTC. It translates to CASRIAGVPGETQYF.

The sample holds many counts of this clonotype. The chain carries TRBV10-3 and TRBJ2-7; D gene ambiguous. CDR1 and CDR2 (germline): ENHRY, SYGVKD. Trimming removed 4 bases from V and 5 bases from J, with 15 bases in between. This CDR3 has 14 residues. The CDR3 spells CAISGGPAGDEQYF. CDR3 nucleotides: TGTGCCATCAGTGGTGGTCCAGCCGGCGACGAGCAGTACTTC.

This clonotype was recorded a few times. The V gene is TRBV20-1, the J gene TRBJ2-1; 9 nucleotides line up with TRBD1. The trim removed 6 bases at V and 7 bases at J, leaving 4 bases unmatched. This CDR3 has 12 residues. Germline lookup yields CDR1 DFQATT and CDR2 SNEGSKA (reference sequence). CDR3: CSARDRVNEQFF. The CDR3 coding sequence is TGCAGTGCGAGGGACAGGGTGAATGAGCAGTTCTTC.

This clonotype was detected many times. V usage is TRBV29-1 and J usage is TRBJ2-4; D gene ambiguous. Germline CDR1 SQVTM, CDR2 ANQGSEA. Trimming took 2 bases from V and 5 from J, leaving 7 bases between them. The CDR3 is 12 residues long. CDR3 sequence (DNA): TGCAGCGTTGAAACACGACAAAACATTCAGTACTTC. It specifies CSVETRQNIQYF.

The V gene is TRBV11-2, the J gene TRBJ2-2, with D tentatively TRBD1 or TRBD2 (6 bases each). This CDR3 has 15 residues. With 7 bases removed from V and 4 bases from J, the gap between germline ends came to 16 bases. From germline, CDR1 is SGHAT and CDR2 FQNNGV. The CDR3 sequence is CASTKGGSSTGELFF. Written as DNA, the CDR3 is TGTGCCAGCACCAAGGGGGGCAGTTCCACCGGGGAGCTGTTTTTT.

This clonotype occurred a few times. The chain joins TRBV20-1 to TRBJ2-1, with a tentative D call TRBD2 (6 bases). V lost 6 bases, J lost 4 bases, and 16 bases lay in between. This CDR3 is built from 14 residues. Germline V gene lookup returns CDR1 DFQATT and CDR2 SNEGSKA (reference sequence). The CDR3 spells CSAQSGVGYNEQFF. CDR3 nucleotides: TGCAGTGCGCAGTCGGGAGTGGGGTACAATGAGCAGTTCTTC.

This clonotype has ten or more counts. This chain links TRBV29-1 with TRBJ2-1; D not resolved. The CDR3 has 8 amino acids. V was cut by 0 bases and J by 12 bases, with 0 bases left in between. The germline gives CDR1 SQVTM, CDR2 ANQGSEA. CDR3 nucleotides: TGCAGCGTTGAAGAGCAGTTCTTC. Its protein product is CSVEEQFF.

This clonotype was recorded many times. This chain links TRBV7-3 with TRBJ2-3, with 7 bases identical to TRBD2. This CDR3 region has 14 residues. In germline, CDR1 is SGHTA, CDR2 FQGTGA. With V trimmed by 2 bases and J by 6 bases, 5 bases remained unmatched. The CDR3 bases are TGTGCCAGCAGCTTAGGACTAGAGGCGGATACGCAGTATTTT. The encoded protein is CASSLGLEADTQYF.